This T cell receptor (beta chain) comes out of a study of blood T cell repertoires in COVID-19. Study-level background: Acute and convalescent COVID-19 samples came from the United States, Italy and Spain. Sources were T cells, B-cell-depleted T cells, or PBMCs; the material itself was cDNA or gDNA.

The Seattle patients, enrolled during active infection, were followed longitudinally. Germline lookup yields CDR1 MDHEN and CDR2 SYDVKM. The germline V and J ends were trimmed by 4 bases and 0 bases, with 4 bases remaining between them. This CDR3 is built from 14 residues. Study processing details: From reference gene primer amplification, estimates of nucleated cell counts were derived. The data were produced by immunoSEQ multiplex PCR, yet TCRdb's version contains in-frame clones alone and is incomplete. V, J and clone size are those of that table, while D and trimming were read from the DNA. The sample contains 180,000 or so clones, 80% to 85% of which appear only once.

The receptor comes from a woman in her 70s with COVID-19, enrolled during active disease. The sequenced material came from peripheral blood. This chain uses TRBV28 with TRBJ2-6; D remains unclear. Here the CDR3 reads CASSSSSGANVLTF. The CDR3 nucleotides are TGTGCCAGCAGTTCCAGCTCTGGGGCCAACGTCCTGACTTTC. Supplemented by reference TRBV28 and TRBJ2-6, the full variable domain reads DVKVTQSSRYLVKRTGEKVFLECVQDMDHENMFWYRQDPGLGLRLIYFSYDVKMKEKGDIPEGYSVSREKKERFSLILESASTNQTSMYLCASSSSSGANVLTFGAGSRLTVL.